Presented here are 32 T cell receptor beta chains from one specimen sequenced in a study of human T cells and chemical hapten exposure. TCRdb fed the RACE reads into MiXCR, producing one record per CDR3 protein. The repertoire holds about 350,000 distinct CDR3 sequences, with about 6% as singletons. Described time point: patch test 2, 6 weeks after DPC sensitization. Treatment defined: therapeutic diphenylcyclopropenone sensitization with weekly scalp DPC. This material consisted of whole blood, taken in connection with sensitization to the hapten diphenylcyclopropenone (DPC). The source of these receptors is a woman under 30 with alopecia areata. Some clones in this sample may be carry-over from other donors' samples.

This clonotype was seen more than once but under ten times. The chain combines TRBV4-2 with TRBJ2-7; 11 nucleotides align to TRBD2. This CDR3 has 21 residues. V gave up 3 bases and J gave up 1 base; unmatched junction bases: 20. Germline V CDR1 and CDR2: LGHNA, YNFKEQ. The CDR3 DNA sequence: TGTGCCAGCAGCCACTCCCCCTTGTTTAGCGGGGGGGCCCTCAGGTCCTACGAGCAGTACTTC. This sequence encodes CASSHSPLFSGGALRSYEQYF.

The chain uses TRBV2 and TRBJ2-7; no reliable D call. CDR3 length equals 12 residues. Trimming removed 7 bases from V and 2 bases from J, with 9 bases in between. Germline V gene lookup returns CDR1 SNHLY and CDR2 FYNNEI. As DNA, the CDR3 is TGTGCCAGCAATGCAGATACCTACGAGCAGTACTTC. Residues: CASNADTYEQYF.

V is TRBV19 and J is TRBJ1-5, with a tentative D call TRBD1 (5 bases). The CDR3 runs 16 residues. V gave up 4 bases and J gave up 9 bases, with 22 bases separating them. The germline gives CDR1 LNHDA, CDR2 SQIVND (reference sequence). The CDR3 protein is CASSTRDQFYGWPQHF. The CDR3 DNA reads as TGTGCCAGTAGTACCCGGGACCAATTCTACGGCTGGCCCCAGCATTTT. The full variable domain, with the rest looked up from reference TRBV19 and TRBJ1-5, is DGGITQSPKYLFRKEGQNVTLSCEQNLNHDAMYWYRQDPGQGLRLIYYSQIVNDFQKGDIAEGYSVSREKKESFPLTVTSAQKNPTAFYLCASSTRDQFYGWPQHFGDGTRLSIL.

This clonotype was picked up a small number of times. CDR3 DNA sequence: TGTGCCAGCAACAGAGATACGCAGTATTTT. Protein sequence: CASNRDTQYF. The rearrangement links TRBV2 to TRBJ2-3; the D is unclear. V lost 7 bases and J 5 bases, leaving 4 bases between the germline ends. This CDR3 contains 10 residues. CDR1 SNHLY and CDR2 FYNNEI come from the germline V gene. The complete variable domain, with remaining parts taken from reference TRBV2 and TRBJ2-3, reads EPEVTQTPSHQVTQMGQEVILRCVPISNHLYFYWYRQILGQKVEFLVSFYNNEISEKSEIFDDQFSVERPDGSNFTLKIRSTKLEDSAMYFCASNRDTQYFGPGTRLTVL.

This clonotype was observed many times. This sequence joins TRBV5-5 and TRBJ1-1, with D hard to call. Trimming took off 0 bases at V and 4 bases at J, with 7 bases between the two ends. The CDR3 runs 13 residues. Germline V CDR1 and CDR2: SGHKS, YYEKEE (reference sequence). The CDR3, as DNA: TGTGCCAGCAGCTTGGTAAAGACCACTGAAGCTTTCTTT. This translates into CASSLVKTTEAFF.

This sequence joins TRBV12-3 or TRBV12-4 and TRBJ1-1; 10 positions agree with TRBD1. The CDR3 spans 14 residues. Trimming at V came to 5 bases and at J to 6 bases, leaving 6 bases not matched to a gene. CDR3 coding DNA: TGTGCCAGCAGTGCTAGGACAGGGGGAGCTGAAGCTTTCTTT. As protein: CASSARTGGAEAFF.

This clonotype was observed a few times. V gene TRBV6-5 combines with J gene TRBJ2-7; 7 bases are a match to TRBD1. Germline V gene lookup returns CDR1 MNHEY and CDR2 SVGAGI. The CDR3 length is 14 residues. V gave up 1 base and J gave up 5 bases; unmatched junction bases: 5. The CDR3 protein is CASSYYRGNDEQYF. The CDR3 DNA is TGTGCCAGCAGTTACTACAGGGGTAATGACGAGCAGTACTTC.

The CDR3 sequence: CASSERQGQSEKLFF. The DNA for the CDR3 is TGTGCCAGCAGTGAACGACAGGGGCAAAGTGAAAAACTGTTTTTT. V and J are TRBV2 and TRBJ1-4, with 8 bases matching TRBD1. The V and J ends lost 2 bases and 7 bases, in that order; junction bases with no gene match: 6. The CDR3 covers 15 residues. CDR1 and CDR2 from the germline V gene are SNHLY and FYNNEI.

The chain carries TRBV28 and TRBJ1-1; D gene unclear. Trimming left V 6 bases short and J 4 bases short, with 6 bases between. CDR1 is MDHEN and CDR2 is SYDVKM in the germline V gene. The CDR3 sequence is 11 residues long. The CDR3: CASRTPTEAFF. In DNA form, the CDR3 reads TGTGCCAGCAGGACCCCCACTGAAGCTTTCTTT.

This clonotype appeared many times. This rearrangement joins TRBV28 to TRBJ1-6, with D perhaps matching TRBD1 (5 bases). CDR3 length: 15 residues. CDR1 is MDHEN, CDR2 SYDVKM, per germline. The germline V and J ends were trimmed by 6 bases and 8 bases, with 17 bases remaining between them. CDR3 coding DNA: TGTGCCAGCAGCCCGGTTTCCGGGGGTTATTCACCCCTCCACTTT. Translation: CASSPVSGGYSPLHF.

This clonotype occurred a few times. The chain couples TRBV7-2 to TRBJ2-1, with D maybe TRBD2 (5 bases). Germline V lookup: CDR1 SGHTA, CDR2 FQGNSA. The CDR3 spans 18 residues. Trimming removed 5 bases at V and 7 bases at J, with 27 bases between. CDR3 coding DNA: TGTGCCAGCAGCCGCTACTCCGCAGACTTTTCGGGGTATAATGAGCAGTTCTTC. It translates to CASSRYSADFSGYNEQFF. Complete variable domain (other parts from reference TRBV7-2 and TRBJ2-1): GAGVSQSPSNKVTEKGKDVELRCDPISGHTALYWYRQSLGQGLEFLIYFQGNSAPDKSGLPSDRFSAERTGGSVSTLTIQRTQQEDSAVYLCASSRYSADFSGYNEQFFGPGTRLTVL.

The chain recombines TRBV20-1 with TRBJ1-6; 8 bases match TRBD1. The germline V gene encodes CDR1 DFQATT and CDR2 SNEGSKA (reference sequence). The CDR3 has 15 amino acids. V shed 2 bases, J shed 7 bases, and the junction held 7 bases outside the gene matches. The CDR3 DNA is TGCAGTGCTAGACCTAGGACAGGGTGGAATTCACCCCTCCACTTT. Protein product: CSARPRTGWNSPLHF.

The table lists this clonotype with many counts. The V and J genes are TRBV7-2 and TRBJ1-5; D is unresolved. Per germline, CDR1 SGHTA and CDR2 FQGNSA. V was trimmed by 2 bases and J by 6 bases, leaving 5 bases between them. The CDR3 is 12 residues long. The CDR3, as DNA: TGTGCCAGCAGCTTATCGCTTCAGCCCCAGCATTTT. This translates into CASSLSLQPQHF.

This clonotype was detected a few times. The CDR3 loop is CASSLAGGGTKLFF. As DNA, the CDR3 is TGTGCCAGCAGCTTAGCAGGGGGCGGGACAAAACTGTTTTTT. The chain is built from TRBV7-6 and TRBJ1-4; 7 bases line up with TRBD1. With 0 bases clipped from V and 10 bases from J, the junction kept 5 bases outside the gene matches. There are 14 residues in the CDR3. In germline, CDR1 is SGHVS, CDR2 FNYEAQ.

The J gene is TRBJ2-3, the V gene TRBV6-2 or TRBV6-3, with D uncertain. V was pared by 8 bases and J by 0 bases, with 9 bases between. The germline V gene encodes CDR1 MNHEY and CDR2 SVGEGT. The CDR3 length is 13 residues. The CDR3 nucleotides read TGTGCCAGCGAAAGGGCTAGCACAGATACGCAGTATTTT. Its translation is CASERASTDTQYF.

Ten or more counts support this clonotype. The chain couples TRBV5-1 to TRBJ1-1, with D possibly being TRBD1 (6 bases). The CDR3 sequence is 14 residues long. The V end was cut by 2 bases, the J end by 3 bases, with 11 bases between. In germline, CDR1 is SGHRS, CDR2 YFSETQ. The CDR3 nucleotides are TGCGCCAGCAGCTTATGGGGGGCTGACACTGAAGCTTTCTTT. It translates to CASSLWGADTEAFF.

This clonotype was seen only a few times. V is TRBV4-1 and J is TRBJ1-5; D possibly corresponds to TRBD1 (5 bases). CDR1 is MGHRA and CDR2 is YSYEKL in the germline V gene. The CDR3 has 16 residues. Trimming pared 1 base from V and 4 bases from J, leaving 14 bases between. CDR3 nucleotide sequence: TGCGCCAGCAGCCAAGTTCTTGAGGGGAGGAATCAGCCCCAGCATTTT. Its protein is CASSQVLEGRNQPQHF.

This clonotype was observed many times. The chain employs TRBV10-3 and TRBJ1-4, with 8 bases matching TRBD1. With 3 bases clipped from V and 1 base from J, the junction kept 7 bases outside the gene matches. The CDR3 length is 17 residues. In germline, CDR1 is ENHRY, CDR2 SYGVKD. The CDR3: CAISDQNTGGTNEKLFF. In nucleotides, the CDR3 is TGTGCCATCAGTGACCAGAACACAGGGGGAACTAATGAAAAACTGTTTTTT.

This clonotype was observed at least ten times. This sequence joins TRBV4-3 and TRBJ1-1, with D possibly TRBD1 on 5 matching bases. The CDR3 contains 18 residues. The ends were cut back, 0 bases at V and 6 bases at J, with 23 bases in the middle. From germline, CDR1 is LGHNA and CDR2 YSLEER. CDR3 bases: TGCGCCAGCAGCCAAGAGAATGGGGGAATGGGTCAAGTCGCTGAAGCTTTCTTT. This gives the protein CASSQENGGMGQVAEAFF.

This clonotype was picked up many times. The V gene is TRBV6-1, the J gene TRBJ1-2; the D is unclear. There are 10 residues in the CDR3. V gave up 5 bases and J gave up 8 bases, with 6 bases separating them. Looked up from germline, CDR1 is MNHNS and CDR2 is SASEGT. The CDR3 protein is CASSLRGYTF. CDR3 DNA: TGTGCCAGCAGTTTACGGGGCTACACCTTC.

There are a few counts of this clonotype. As DNA, the CDR3 is TGTGCCAGCTGCCGGGGGCACGGGAACACTGAAGCTTTCTTT. It is translated as CASCRGHGNTEAFF. The chain has TRBV3-1 and TRBJ1-1; a possible D gene is TRBD1 (6 bases). Germline CDR1 LGHDT, CDR2 YNNKEL (reference sequence). V shed 8 bases and J shed 1 base, with 14 bases lying between them. The CDR3 has 14 amino acids.

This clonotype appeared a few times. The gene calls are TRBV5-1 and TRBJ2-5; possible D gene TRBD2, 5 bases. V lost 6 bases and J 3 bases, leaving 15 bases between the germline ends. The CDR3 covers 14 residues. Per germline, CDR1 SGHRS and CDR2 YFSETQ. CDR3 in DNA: TGCGCCAGCAAAAGCGGACCCCAGGAAGAGACCCAGTACTTC. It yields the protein CASKSGPQEETQYF.

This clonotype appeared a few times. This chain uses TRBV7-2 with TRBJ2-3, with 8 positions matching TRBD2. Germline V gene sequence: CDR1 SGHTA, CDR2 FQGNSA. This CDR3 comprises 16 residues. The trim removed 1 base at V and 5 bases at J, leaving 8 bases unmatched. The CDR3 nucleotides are TGTGCCAGCAGCTTAGAACGCGGGGGGACTGGAGATACGCAGTATTTT. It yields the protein CASSLERGGTGDTQYF.

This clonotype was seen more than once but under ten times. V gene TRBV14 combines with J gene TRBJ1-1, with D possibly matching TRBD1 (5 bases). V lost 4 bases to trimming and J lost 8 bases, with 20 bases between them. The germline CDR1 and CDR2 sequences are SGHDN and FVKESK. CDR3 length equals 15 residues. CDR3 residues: CASSRSGGRRMEAFF. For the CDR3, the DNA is TGTGCCAGCAGCCGGTCGGGGGGACGGCGAATGGAAGCTTTCTTT.

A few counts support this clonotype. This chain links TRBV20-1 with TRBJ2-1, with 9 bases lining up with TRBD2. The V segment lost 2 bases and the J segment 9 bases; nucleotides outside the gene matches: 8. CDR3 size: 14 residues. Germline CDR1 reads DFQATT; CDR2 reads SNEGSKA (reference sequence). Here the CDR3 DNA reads TGCAGTGCTAGATATAGCGGGGGTCCCAGTGAGCAGTTCTTC. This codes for CSARYSGGPSEQFF.

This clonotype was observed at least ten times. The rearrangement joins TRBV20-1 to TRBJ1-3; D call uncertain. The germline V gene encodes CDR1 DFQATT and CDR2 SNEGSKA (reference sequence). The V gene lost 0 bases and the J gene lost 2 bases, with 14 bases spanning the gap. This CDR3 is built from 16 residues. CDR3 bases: TGCAGTGCTAGAGACCTGAGGACGGCGACTGGAAACACCATATATTTT. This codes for CSARDLRTATGNTIYF.

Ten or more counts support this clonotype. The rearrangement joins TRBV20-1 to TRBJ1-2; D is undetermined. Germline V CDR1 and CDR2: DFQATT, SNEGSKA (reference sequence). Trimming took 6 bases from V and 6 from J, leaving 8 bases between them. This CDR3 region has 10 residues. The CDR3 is CSAKNNGYTF. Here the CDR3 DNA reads TGCAGTGCGAAGAATAATGGCTACACCTTC.

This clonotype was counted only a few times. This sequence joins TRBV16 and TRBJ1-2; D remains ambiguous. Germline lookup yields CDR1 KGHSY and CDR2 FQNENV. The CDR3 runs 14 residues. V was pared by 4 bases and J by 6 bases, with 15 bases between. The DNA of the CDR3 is TGTGCCAGCAGCCTTGAGGACGGATTGGATGGCTACACCTTC. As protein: CASSLEDGLDGYTF. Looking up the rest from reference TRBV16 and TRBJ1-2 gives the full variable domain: GEEVAQTPKHLVRGEGQKAKLYCAPIKGHSYVFWYQQVLKNEFKFLISFQNENVFDETGMPKERFSAKCLPNSPCSLEIQATKLEDSAVYFCASSLEDGLDGYTFGSGTRLTVV.

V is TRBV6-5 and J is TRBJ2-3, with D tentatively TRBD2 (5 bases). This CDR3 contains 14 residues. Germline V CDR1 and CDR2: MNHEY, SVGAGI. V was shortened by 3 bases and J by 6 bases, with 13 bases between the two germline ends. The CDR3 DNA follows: TGTGCCAGCAGTTATCGAGAGGGTAGGGATACGCAGTATTTT. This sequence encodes CASSYREGRDTQYF.

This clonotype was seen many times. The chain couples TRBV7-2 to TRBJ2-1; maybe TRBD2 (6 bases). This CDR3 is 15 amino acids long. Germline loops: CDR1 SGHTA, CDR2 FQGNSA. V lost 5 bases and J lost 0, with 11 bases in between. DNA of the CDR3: TGTGCCAGCAGCCTGGAGGGGAGCTCCTACAATGAGCAGTTCTTC. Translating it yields CASSLEGSSYNEQFF.

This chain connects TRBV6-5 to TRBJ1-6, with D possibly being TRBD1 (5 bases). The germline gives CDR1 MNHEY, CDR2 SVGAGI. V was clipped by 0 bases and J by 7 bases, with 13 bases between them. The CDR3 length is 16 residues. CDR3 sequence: CASSYSRTTQNSPLHF. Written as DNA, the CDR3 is TGTGCCAGCAGTTACTCAAGGACAACCCAAAATTCACCCCTCCACTTT.

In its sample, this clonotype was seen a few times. For the CDR3, the DNA is TGTGCCAGCAGCCCCACACTGATCTATGGCTACACCTTC. Amino acids: CASSPTLIYGYTF. The gene calls are TRBV3-1 and TRBJ1-2; D is undetermined. Germline CDR1 LGHDT, CDR2 YNNKEL (reference sequence). Trimming shortened V by 4 bases and J by 4 bases, and 10 bases separated the two germline ends. The CDR3 extends over 13 amino acids.